This TCR beta chain was captured by sequencing in a study of cytomegalovirus exposure and HLA in healthy donors. General observations from the study: As confirmed in vitro, a few CMV-associated chains were specific for CMV antigens. Published work reported that the classifier diagnosed cytomegalovirus status with high specificity and sensitivity. Subsequent analysis of the 120 or so validation repertoires found a tendency for first-cohort TCR clusters to co-occur.

As to this clone: The antigen remains undetermined.

The J segment lost 7 bases and the V segment lost 3 bases, leaving 3 bases of the junction unmatched. The germline V gene encodes CDR1 SGHDT and CDR2 YYEEEE. The CDR3 runs to 12 residues. The donors were in the approximately 130-subject validation cohort; that cohort was separate from the approximately 700-subject first cohort. Measured with immunoSEQ multiplex PCR; TCRdb has only the in-frame clones, and not every one. Of some 120,000 clones in the sample, approximately 90% were seen once. This chain joins TRBV5-6 and TRBJ1-1; 7 bases are shared with TRBD1. This receptor was identified in a young woman in good health and CMV-seronegative. The material sequenced was PBMCs. CDR3 amino acids: CASSWDRDEAFF. CDR3 in DNA: TGTGCCAGCAGCTGGGACAGAGATGAAGCTTTCTTT.